The 21 T cell receptor beta chains below come from one sample, sequenced in a study of control samples from healthy donors and cancer patients. Using immunoSEQ multiplex PCR, the repertoire was profiled, and TCRdb retains in-frame clones only, with some absent. Of tens of thousands of clones in the sample, approximately 90% are singletons; the top ten hold about 9%. Input material: PBMCs. These receptors all stem from a woman aged 55-69 years with head and neck cancer.

V gene TRBV24-1 combines with J gene TRBJ2-1; TRBD2 matches 9 bases. The ends lost 9 bases at V and 7 bases at J; junction bases unmatched: 12. The germline V gene encodes CDR1 KGHDR and CDR2 SFDVKD. This CDR3 contains 15 residues. The CDR3 protein is CATGPIAGDFNEQFF. For the CDR3, the DNA is TGTGCCACCGGACCTATAGCGGGAGATTTTAATGAGCAGTTCTTC.

The V and J genes are TRBV2 and TRBJ2-3; D is possibly TRBD1 (6 bases). This CDR3 contains 15 residues. Germline V gene data show CDR1 as SNHLY and CDR2 as FYNNEI. V was cut by 4 bases and J by 2 bases, with 13 bases left in between. The CDR3: CASSVQGNPTDTQYF. The CDR3 DNA sequence: TGTGCCAGCAGTGTACAGGGTAACCCCACAGATACGCAGTATTTT.

This chain joins TRBV28 and TRBJ2-7; 8 nucleotides align to TRBD2. V was pared by 6 bases and J by 7 bases, with 17 bases of the junction left unmatched. The CDR3 contains 16 residues. From germline, CDR1 is MDHEN and CDR2 SYDVKM. CDR3 nucleotides: TGTGCCAGCAGGCTCGGGAGGGCCGAGCGAACGAGGGAGCAGTACTTC. This codes for CASRLGRAERTREQYF.

This chain joins TRBV19 and TRBJ1-5; tentatively, D is TRBD1 (5 bases). V gave up 3 bases and J gave up 3 bases, with 12 bases separating them. Germline CDR1 is LNHDA and CDR2 is SQIVND (reference sequence). The CDR3 has 15 amino acids. The CDR3 protein is CASSITGGVNQPQHF. CDR3 DNA sequence: TGTGCCAGTAGTATCACAGGAGGGGTCAATCAGCCCCAGCATTTT. Full variable domain (missing parts from reference TRBV19 and TRBJ1-5): DGGITQSPKYLFRKEGQNVTLSCEQNLNHDAMYWYRQDPGQGLRLIYYSQIVNDFQKGDIAEGYSVSREKKESFPLTVTSAQKNPTAFYLCASSITGGVNQPQHFGDGTRLSIL.

V gene TRBV9 combines with J gene TRBJ2-3; D unresolved. Germline values: CDR1 SGDLS, CDR2 YYNGEE. V was pared by 0 bases and J by 10 bases, with 12 bases between. This CDR3 spans 13 amino acids. CDR3 DNA: TGTGCCAGCAGCGTAGGAGGTTTAAAGGCGCAGTATTTT. The encoded protein is CASSVGGLKAQYF. The complete variable domain, with remaining parts taken from reference TRBV9 and TRBJ2-3, reads DSGVTQTPKHLITATGQRVTLRCSPRSGDLSVYWYQQSLDQGLQFLIQYYNGEERAKGNILERFSAQQFPDLHSELNLSSLELGDSALYFCASSVGGLKAQYFGPGTRLTVL.

This chain joins TRBV7-7 and TRBJ2-5; the match to TRBD1 covers 8 bases. The CDR3 totals 13 residues. The germline V gene has CDR1 SSHAT and CDR2 FNYEAQ (reference sequence). V lost 5 bases and J lost 4; bases outside the gene matches: 3. The CDR3 sequence is CASSRDRRETQYF. The CDR3, as DNA: TGTGCCAGCAGCCGGGACAGGCGAGAGACCCAGTACTTC.

The chain recombines TRBV5-1 with TRBJ1-5; D uncertain. The germline gives CDR1 SGHRS, CDR2 YFSETQ. The CDR3 runs to 13 residues. V shed 4 bases and J shed 3 bases, with 8 bases lying between them. In nucleotides, the CDR3 is TGCGCCAGCAGCCTTGTACCCAATCAGCCCCAGCATTTT. The encoded protein is CASSLVPNQPQHF.

The chain is built from TRBV5-5 and TRBJ1-1, with D unresolved. Germline-derived CDR1 and CDR2 are SGHKS and YYEKEE (reference sequence). Trimming shortened V by 1 base and J by 1 base, and 5 bases separated the two germline ends. CDR3 size: 13 residues. CDR3 sequence: CASSLWGNTEAFF. CDR3 sequence (DNA): TGTGCCAGCAGCTTGTGGGGGAACACTGAAGCTTTCTTT.

V and J are TRBV7-3 and TRBJ2-1, with D perhaps matching TRBD1 or TRBD2 (5 bases each). Germline loops: CDR1 SGHTA, CDR2 FQGTGA. V lost 1 base and J 3 bases, leaving 13 bases between the germline ends. This CDR3 spans 16 amino acids. The CDR3 reads CASSLRVGVGYNEQFF. In DNA form, the CDR3 reads TGTGCCAGCAGCTTAAGGGTGGGGGTCGGCTACAATGAGCAGTTCTTC.

The V call is TRBV6-4, the J call TRBJ2-6; TRBD1 matches at 11 bases. CDR3 size: 18 residues. Germline V CDR1 and CDR2: MRHNA, SNTAGT. J gave up 0 bases and V 6 bases, and 7 bases lay outside the gene matches. CDR3 DNA sequence: TGTGCCAGCAGCCCTAGGACAGGGGGCTACTCTGGGGCCAACGTCCTGACTTTC. This gives the protein CASSPRTGGYSGANVLTF.

The rearrangement uses TRBV6-5 and TRBJ1-2; TRBD1 is a possible D gene (6 bases). The V gene's germline CDR1 is MNHEY and CDR2 SVGAGI. The CDR3 loop spans 13 amino acids. V was cut by 8 bases and J by 5 bases, with 15 bases left in between. The CDR3 DNA is TGTGCCAGCCGACCAGCACAGGGATATGGCTACACCTTC. Residues: CASRPAQGYGYTF.

This chain joins TRBV18 and TRBJ2-6; 8 nucleotides match TRBD1. The CDR3 consists of 16 residues. Germline CDR1 is KGHSH and CDR2 is LQKENI. Trimming removed 3 bases from V and 2 bases from J; junction bases left unmatched: 3. CDR3 region: CASSPSGGAGANVLTF. The DNA for the CDR3 is TGTGCCAGCTCACCTTCAGGGGGCGCTGGGGCCAACGTCCTGACTTTC.

This clone appeared once. This sequence joins TRBV11-2 and TRBJ1-2, with TRBD1 matching over 9 bases. The V gene end was trimmed by 5 bases and the J gene end by 7 bases; junction bases not matched to a gene: 11. CDR1 is SGHAT, CDR2 FQNNGV, per germline. The CDR3 totals 15 residues. CDR3 sequence: CASSPDRGTGVGYTF. In nucleotides, the CDR3 is TGTGCCAGCAGCCCCGACAGGGGGACGGGTGTTGGCTACACCTTC.

This clone occurred once. The gene calls are TRBV18 and TRBJ2-7; tentatively, D is TRBD1 (5 bases). CDR1 and CDR2 from the germline V gene are KGHSH and LQKENI. The CDR3 runs 13 residues. Trimming stripped 3 bases from V and 6 bases from J, with 12 bases between. Here the CDR3 reads CASSPFQGGEQYF. CDR3 coding DNA: TGTGCCAGCTCACCGTTCCAGGGCGGCGAGCAGTACTTC. Full variable domain (missing parts from reference TRBV18 and TRBJ2-7): NAGVMQNPRHLVRRRGQEARLRCSPMKGHSHVYWYRQLPEEGLKFMVYLQKENIIDESGMPKERFSAEFPKEGPSILRIQQVVRGDSAAYFCASSPFQGGEQYFGPGTRLTVT.

This clone came up once. This chain uses TRBV19 with TRBJ2-1; D call uncertain. The CDR3 runs to 12 residues. V was cut by 2 bases and J by 10 bases, with 9 bases left in between. From germline, CDR1 is LNHDA and CDR2 SQIVND (reference sequence). In DNA, the CDR3 is TGTGCCAGTAGTATACCTGACCGAGAGCAGTTCTTC. Translating it yields CASSIPDREQFF.

This rearrangement joins TRBV2 to TRBJ1-3, with D possibly matching TRBD1 (5 bases). The CDR3 totals 17 residues. CDR1 is SNHLY, CDR2 FYNNEI, per germline. The V end was cut by 7 bases, the J end by 0 bases, with 19 bases between. The CDR3 loop reads CASKAGMPDYSGNTIYF. The CDR3 bases are TGTGCCAGCAAAGCAGGGATGCCCGATTACTCTGGAAACACCATATATTTT. Supplemented by reference TRBV2 and TRBJ1-3, the full variable domain reads EPEVTQTPSHQVTQMGQEVILRCVPISNHLYFYWYRQILGQKVEFLVSFYNNEISEKSEIFDDQFSVERPDGSNFTLKIRSTKLEDSAMYFCASKAGMPDYSGNTIYFGEGSWLTVV.

The CDR3 coding sequence is TGTGCCAGCAGCTTAGGGGGGGACAGCTCCAAAAACATTCAGTACTTC. Its protein product is CASSLGGDSSKNIQYF. The genes are TRBV7-2 and TRBJ2-4; a weak D match, TRBD1 (7 bases). V was clipped by 1 base and J by 2 bases, with 12 bases between them. CDR3 length equals 16 residues. Germline loops: CDR1 SGHTA, CDR2 FQGNSA.

The V and J genes are TRBV3-1 (or the pseudogene TRBV3-2) and TRBJ2-1; 8 bases align to TRBD2. The CDR3 is 14 residues long. Germline V lookup: CDR1 LGHDT, CDR2 YNNKEL (reference sequence). The J segment lost 8 bases and the V segment lost 5 bases, leaving 8 bases of the junction unmatched. The CDR3 nucleotides read TGTGCCAGCAGCTCGGGACTAGGAAGGTATGAGCAGTTCTTC. Amino acid sequence: CASSSGLGRYEQFF.

The CDR3 bases are TGTGCCAGCAGGCGACTAGCGGGACGAGCCTACGAGCAGTACTTC. It codes for CASRRLAGRAYEQYF. The V and J genes are TRBV11-2 and TRBJ2-7; 11 bases match TRBD2. The V and J ends lost 6 bases and 2 bases, in that order; junction bases with no gene match: 6. The germline V gene has CDR1 SGHAT and CDR2 FQNNGV. The CDR3 is 15 amino acids.

This clone was detected only a few times. The gene calls are TRBV7-3 and TRBJ1-6; the D is unclear. The CDR3 loop spans 12 amino acids. With 2 bases removed from V and 7 bases from J, the gap between germline ends came to 3 bases. Per the germline V gene, CDR1 is SGHTA and CDR2 is FQGTGA. The CDR3 loop reads CASSLGNSPLHF. The CDR3 DNA reads as TGTGCCAGCAGCTTAGGGAATTCACCCCTCCACTTT.

This chain joins TRBV7-3 and TRBJ2-3, with D uncertain. Germline V gene lookup returns CDR1 SGHTA and CDR2 FQGTGA. V was shortened by 2 bases and J by 1 base, with 10 bases between the two germline ends. The CDR3 loop spans 15 amino acids. Here the CDR3 reads CASSLGETRTDTQYF. The CDR3 DNA follows: TGTGCCAGCAGCTTAGGGGAAACCCGCACAGATACGCAGTATTTT.